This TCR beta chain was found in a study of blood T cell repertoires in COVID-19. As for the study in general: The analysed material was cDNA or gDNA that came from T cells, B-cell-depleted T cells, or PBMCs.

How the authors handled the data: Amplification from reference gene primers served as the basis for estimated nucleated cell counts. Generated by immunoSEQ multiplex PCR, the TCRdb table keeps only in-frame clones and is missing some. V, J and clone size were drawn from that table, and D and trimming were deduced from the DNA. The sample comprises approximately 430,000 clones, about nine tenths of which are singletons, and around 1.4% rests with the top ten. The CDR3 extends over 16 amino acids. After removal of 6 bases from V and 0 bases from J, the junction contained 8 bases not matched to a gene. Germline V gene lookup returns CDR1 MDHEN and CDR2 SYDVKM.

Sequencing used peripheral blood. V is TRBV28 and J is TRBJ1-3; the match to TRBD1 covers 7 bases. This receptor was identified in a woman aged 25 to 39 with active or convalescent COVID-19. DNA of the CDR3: TGTGCCAGCAGGAGGGACAGAATATTCTCTGGAAACACCATATATTTT. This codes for CASRRDRIFSGNTIYF.